The source of this TCR beta chain is a study of CD8+CD57+ T cells in acquired aplastic anemia. With 6 bases clipped from V and 4 bases from J, the junction kept 8 bases outside the gene matches. This CDR3 contains 14 residues. The germline CDR1 and CDR2 sequences are MNHNS and SASEGT. The template for TCR beta VDJ and CDR3 sequence profiling was genomic DNA. In TCRdb, the reads were re-called with MiXCR into one record per CDR3 protein. The table has about 180,000 distinct CDR3 sequences, under 55% seen once. Sequenced: sorted CD4+, CD8+, or CD8+CD57+ T cells (not recorded which) from PBMCs. V and J are TRBV6-1 and TRBJ2-7, with 8 bases identical to TRBD2. This TCR derives from a human donor in good health. CDR3 bases: TGTGCCAGCAGCCTTTTCGGGGGGGATTACGAGCAGTACTTC. It is translated as CASSLFGGDYEQYF.